These 32 T cell receptor beta chains came from one sample sequenced in a study of blood T cell repertoires in COVID-19. Assay: immunoSEQ multiplex PCR; the TCRdb copy retains only in-frame clones and omits some. Altogether approximately 340,000 clones are present, around 83% being singletons, with the ten largest covering around 3%. The sample comprised peripheral blood. The receptors stem from a man aged 30-40 years with active or convalescent COVID-19.

Details on this clone: A read error may produce the germline difference seen at one junction end. This rearrangement joins TRBV6-5 to TRBJ2-1, with 8 nucleotides matching TRBD2. The CDR3 loop spans 14 amino acids. The germline V gene encodes CDR1 MNHEY and CDR2 SVGAGI. The CDR3 loop is CASSDSGGPREQFF. The DNA for the CDR3 is TGTGCCAGCAGTGACTCGGGGGGGCCGAGAGAGCAGTTCTTC.

The chain combines TRBV29-1 with TRBJ1-4; 8 bases map to TRBD1. The CDR3 is 12 residues long. Germline V gene lookup returns CDR1 SQVTM and CDR2 ANQGSEA. V lost 7 bases to trimming and J lost 7 bases; unmatched junction nucleotides: 5. CDR3 coding DNA: TGCAGCGCCGGACAGGGTGGTGAAAAACTGTTTTTT. Translating gives CSAGQGGEKLFF.

The V call is TRBV7-9, the J call TRBJ2-3; D unclear. The CDR3 contains 14 residues. V lost 5 bases, J lost 3 bases, and 12 bases lay in between. Per germline, CDR1 SEHNR and CDR2 FQNEAQ (reference sequence). The CDR3, as DNA: TGTGCCAGCAGCCCTCGAGGATGGACAGATACGCAGTATTTT. Translation: CASSPRGWTDTQYF. Full variable domain (missing parts from reference TRBV7-9 and TRBJ2-3): DTGVSQNPRHKITKRGQNVTFRCDPISEHNRLYWYRQTLGQGPEFLTYFQNEAQLEKSRLLSDRFSAERPKGSFSTLEIQRTEQGDSAMYLCASSPRGWTDTQYFGPGTRLTVL.

This sequence joins TRBV6-1 and TRBJ1-2; TRBD1 matches 7 bases. With 3 bases clipped from V and 3 bases from J, the junction kept 10 bases outside the gene matches. The CDR3 extends over 16 amino acids. Germline V lookup: CDR1 MNHNS, CDR2 SASEGT. CDR3 loop: CASSDRTGPEDYGYTF. Here the CDR3 DNA reads TGTGCCAGCAGTGATAGGACAGGACCCGAGGACTATGGCTACACCTTC.

The chain combines TRBV2 with TRBJ1-1; maybe TRBD1 (6 bases). V lost 10 bases and J lost 1, with 10 bases in between. The CDR3 has 12 amino acids. The V gene's germline CDR1 is SNHLY and CDR2 FYNNEI. The CDR3 sequence is CATRGANTEAFF. The CDR3 DNA sequence: TGTGCCACCCGGGGGGCGAACACTGAAGCTTTCTTT.

The rearrangement joins TRBV5-4 to TRBJ2-3, with 13 bases matching TRBD2. Germline lookup yields CDR1 SGHNT and CDR2 YYREEE (reference sequence). The CDR3 totals 18 residues. After removal of 3 bases from V and 0 bases from J, the junction contained 7 bases not matched to a gene. CDR3 amino acids: CASSSGLAGDTSTDTQYF. DNA of the CDR3: TGTGCCAGCAGCTCCGGACTAGCGGGGGACACTAGCACAGATACGCAGTATTTT.

This clone was counted a few times. The chain links TRBV7-2 to TRBJ1-6; D is unresolved. The CDR3 covers 12 residues. Trimming removed 7 bases from V and 6 bases from J, with 7 bases in between. CDR1 and CDR2 from the germline V gene are SGHTA and FQGNSA. CDR3 coding DNA: TGTGCCAGCACCACAGCTAATTCACCCCTCCACTTT. It specifies CASTTANSPLHF.

The chain carries TRBV11-2 and TRBJ2-3; no firm D call. Germline values: CDR1 SGHAT, CDR2 FQNNGV. The CDR3 spans 13 residues. The V end lost 0 bases, the J end lost 4 bases, and 5 bases lay between the germline ends. The chain's CDR3 is CASSLDTADTQYF. CDR3 DNA sequence: TGTGCCAGCAGCTTAGATACGGCAGATACGCAGTATTTT.

This clone was recorded once. The V and J genes are TRBV10-3 and TRBJ2-2; D remains ambiguous. Trimming took off 10 bases at V and 0 bases at J, with 9 bases between the two ends. The germline V gene encodes CDR1 ENHRY and CDR2 SYGVKD. The CDR3 extends over 13 amino acids. The CDR3 sequence is CATDSANTGELFF. The DNA of the CDR3 is TGTGCCACCGACTCAGCGAACACCGGGGAGCTGTTTTTT.

This chain links TRBV7-8 with TRBJ2-2; D remains unclear. Germline assignment: CDR1 SGHVS and CDR2 FQNEAQ. The CDR3 covers 12 residues. The ends were cut back, 8 bases at V and 6 bases at J, with 10 bases in the middle. CDR3 in amino acids: CASRLSAGELFF. DNA for the CDR3: TGTGCCAGCCGACTCAGCGCCGGGGAGCTGTTTTTT.

This chain connects TRBV30 to TRBJ1-5; TRBD1 might be the D (6 bases). Germline V gene sequence: CDR1 GTSNPN, CDR2 SVGIG (reference sequence). V lost 2 bases and J lost 3, with 8 bases in between. The CDR3 contains 13 residues. DNA of the CDR3: TGTGCCTGGAGTAGGACAGACAATCAGCCCCAGCATTTT. It is translated as CAWSRTDNQPQHF.

The chain combines TRBV27 with TRBJ2-5; D possibly corresponds to TRBD1 (5 bases). The V gene lost 4 bases and the J gene lost 6 bases, with 12 bases spanning the gap. The V gene's germline CDR1 is MNHEY and CDR2 SMNVEV (reference sequence). The CDR3 runs 13 residues. The CDR3 region is CASSSQGPKTQYF. For the CDR3, the DNA is TGTGCCAGCAGTTCCCAGGGTCCCAAGACCCAGTACTTC.

This chain connects TRBV12-3 or TRBV12-4 to TRBJ2-3; weak D call: TRBD2 (5 bases). The CDR3 is 13 amino acids. V lost 8 bases, J lost 0 bases, and 9 bases lay in between. The CDR3 reads CASGRTSTDTQYF. Written as DNA, the CDR3 is TGTGCCAGCGGGAGAACTAGCACAGATACGCAGTATTTT.

This clone turned up a few times. The sample carries other DNA sequences with the same CDR3. The rearrangement links TRBV30 to TRBJ2-7, with 8 bases fitting TRBD1. The CDR3 extends over 14 amino acids. Per germline, CDR1 GTSNPN and CDR2 SVGIG (reference sequence). V was pared by 1 base and J by 4 bases, with 6 bases of the junction left unmatched. The CDR3 DNA reads as TGTGCCTGGAGTGCTGACAGGGGTCCTTACGAGCAGTACTTC. Its protein product is CAWSADRGPYEQYF.

The chain combines TRBV4-3 with TRBJ1-5, with TRBD1 matching over 8 bases. The germline CDR1 and CDR2 sequences are LGHNA and YSLEER. CDR3 size: 15 residues. Trimming cost V 1 base and J 5 bases; bases outside gene matches: 4. The CDR3 sequence is CASSQGYRGDQPQHF. The CDR3 coding sequence is TGCGCCAGCAGCCAAGGCTACAGGGGGGATCAGCCCCAGCATTTT.

The chain employs TRBV4-2 and TRBJ2-5, with 7 nucleotides matching TRBD1. The CDR3 is made up of 15 amino acids. The germline V gene has CDR1 LGHNA and CDR2 YNFKEQ. V gave up 0 bases and J gave up 5 bases; unmatched junction bases: 6. CDR3: CASSQDGQGVETQYF. DNA for the CDR3: TGTGCCAGCAGCCAAGATGGGCAGGGGGTGGAGACCCAGTACTTC.

The chain carries TRBV10-3 and TRBJ2-1; D is undetermined. V lost 7 bases, J lost 0 bases, and 10 bases lay in between. CDR3 size: 14 residues. Germline values: CDR1 ENHRY, CDR2 SYGVKD. The CDR3 sequence is CAITDSRSYNEQFF. CDR3 bases: TGTGCCATCACTGACTCCCGCTCCTACAATGAGCAGTTCTTC.

This clone has at least ten counts. The chain combines TRBV7-9 with TRBJ2-1; D possibly corresponds to TRBD1 (5 bases). Trimming removed 0 bases at V and 1 base at J, with 19 bases between. This CDR3 is built from 19 residues. Germline values: CDR1 SEHNR, CDR2 FQNEAQ (reference sequence). The CDR3 DNA reads as TGTGCCAGCAGCTTAGCTCGACCAAAACAGGCTCTTTCCTACAATGAGCAGTTCTTC. Its translation: CASSLARPKQALSYNEQFF.

This clone was observed a single time. The CDR3 reads CASSPAAGYGYTF. The CDR3 bases are TGTGCCAGCAGCCCCGCCGCAGGCTATGGCTACACCTTC. This sequence joins TRBV14 and TRBJ1-2; D is uncertain. Between the trimmed V and J ends, which lost 4 bases and 4 bases, there was a span of 10 bases. The CDR3 loop spans 13 amino acids. The germline gives CDR1 SGHDN, CDR2 FVKESK.

This clone has a handful of counts. The V gene is TRBV9, the J gene TRBJ2-3; 11 bases match TRBD2. The CDR3 has 15 amino acids. The trim removed 2 bases at V and 4 bases at J, leaving 3 bases unmatched. Germline CDR1 and CDR2: SGDLS and YYNGEE. In nucleotides, the CDR3 is TGTGCCAGCAGCGTTCTTAGCGGGGGGGCAGATACGCAGTATTTT. This gives the protein CASSVLSGGADTQYF. The full variable domain, with the rest looked up from reference TRBV9 and TRBJ2-3, is DSGVTQTPKHLITATGQRVTLRCSPRSGDLSVYWYQQSLDQGLQFLIQYYNGEERAKGNILERFSAQQFPDLHSELNLSSLELGDSALYFCASSVLSGGADTQYFGPGTRLTVL.

This clone was seen a handful of times. The chain combines TRBV2 with TRBJ1-5; D is ambiguous. CDR3 length: 13 amino acids. Trimming took off 3 bases at V and 5 bases at J, with 8 bases between the two ends. Germline V gene lookup returns CDR1 SNHLY and CDR2 FYNNEI. The CDR3 protein is CASSDEEYQPQHF. The CDR3 region has the DNA TGTGCCAGCAGTGACGAGGAGTATCAGCCCCAGCATTTT.

This clone appeared once. This chain uses TRBV6-5 with TRBJ1-5; 8 bases are a match to TRBD1. The J segment lost 9 bases and the V segment lost 2 bases, leaving 6 bases of the junction unmatched. The CDR3 totals 14 residues. CDR1 and CDR2 from the germline V gene are MNHEY and SVGAGI. CDR3 coding DNA: TGTGCCAGCAGTTACGGGCGGGGGACAGGGCCCCAGCATTTT. Translated, it gives CASSYGRGTGPQHF.

This clone was counted a few times. The rearrangement joins TRBV27 to TRBJ1-1; D is perhaps TRBD1 (5 bases). CDR3 length: 13 residues. Trimming took off 5 bases at V and 4 bases at J, with 11 bases between the two ends. Germline CDR1 is MNHEY and CDR2 is SMNVEV (reference sequence). CDR3 amino acids: CASSISRVTEAFF. The CDR3 coding sequence is TGTGCCAGCAGTATAAGCAGGGTCACTGAAGCTTTCTTT.

The V gene is TRBV7-3, the J gene TRBJ1-5, with a tentative D call TRBD1 (5 bases). Germline CDR1 is SGHTA and CDR2 is FQGTGA. The length of the CDR3 is 16 residues. Between the trimmed V and J ends, which lost 4 bases and 0 bases, there was a span of 13 bases. CDR3 sequence reads: CASSSTESNSNQPQHF. DNA of the CDR3: TGTGCCAGCAGCTCGACAGAGAGCAATAGCAATCAGCCCCAGCATTTT.

This chain connects TRBV11-3 to TRBJ2-1, with D perhaps matching TRBD2 (5 bases). The ends were cut back, 3 bases at V and 7 bases at J, with 16 bases in the middle. Germline loops: CDR1 SGHNT, CDR2 YENEEA. The CDR3 loop spans 15 amino acids. CDR3 DNA: TGTGCCAGCAGCTTGGGGTTCGCGGGTGTTAATGAGCAGTTCTTC. Protein product: CASSLGFAGVNEQFF.

The chain carries TRBV6-2 or TRBV6-3 and TRBJ2-7; D may be TRBD1 (6 bases). The CDR3 extends over 17 amino acids. Germline V CDR1 and CDR2: MNHEY, SVGEGT. V gave up 5 bases and J gave up 2 bases, with 22 bases separating them. The CDR3 region is CASSRWGRQDRAYEQYF. The CDR3 nucleotides read TGTGCCAGCAGTCGGTGGGGCCGTCAGGACAGAGCCTACGAGCAGTACTTC.

The chain carries TRBV3-1 (or the pseudogene TRBV3-2) and TRBJ2-3; 8 bases are shared with TRBD2. V lost 2 bases, J lost 5 bases, and 9 bases stayed unmatched. CDR1 is LGHDT, CDR2 YNNKEL, per germline (reference sequence). The CDR3 extends over 16 amino acids. The CDR3 DNA sequence: TGTGCCAGCAGCCAACACGGTCGGGGGGGCGGAGATACGCAGTATTTT. This codes for CASSQHGRGGGDTQYF.

The chain has TRBV28 and TRBJ1-1; 7 nucleotides match TRBD1. The CDR3 is 13 amino acids. The V gene's germline CDR1 is MDHEN and CDR2 SYDVKM. The V segment lost 8 bases and the J segment 3 bases; nucleotides outside the gene matches: 6. CDR3 nucleotide sequence: TGTGCCAGCCTACAGGGGCCCGACACTGAAGCTTTCTTT. Residues: CASLQGPDTEAFF.

This clone showed up just a few times. The chain has TRBV27 and TRBJ2-1, with D maybe TRBD2 (6 bases). The CDR3 is 13 amino acids. Trimming left V 0 bases short and J 7 bases short, with 7 bases between. Germline loops: CDR1 MNHEY, CDR2 SMNVEV (reference sequence). CDR3 in amino acids: CASSLSLANEQFF. CDR3 bases: TGTGCCAGCAGTTTATCACTAGCAAATGAGCAGTTCTTC.

The chain couples TRBV6-6 to TRBJ2-1, with D possibly TRBD2 on 7 matching bases. Per germline, CDR1 MNHNY and CDR2 SVGAGI (reference sequence). Trimming shortened V by 6 bases and J by 6 bases, and 21 bases separated the two germline ends. This CDR3 is built from 16 residues. Written as DNA, the CDR3 is TGTGCCAGCAGCTCGACGACTAGGCGGGGGCTCAATGAGCAGTTCTTC. Its translation: CASSSTTRRGLNEQFF.

This clone appeared a few times. This chain joins TRBV3-1 (or the pseudogene TRBV3-2) and TRBJ1-6, with D possibly matching TRBD1 (5 bases). The CDR3 consists of 15 residues. Trimming pared 1 base from V and 10 bases from J, leaving 14 bases between. Per the germline V gene, CDR1 is LGHDT and CDR2 is YNNKEL (reference sequence). The CDR3 sequence: CASSQVGQAGSPLHF. CDR3 bases: TGTGCCAGCAGCCAAGTAGGGCAGGCAGGGTCACCCCTCCACTTT.

The rearrangement links TRBV6-5 to TRBJ1-2; D gene unclear. Germline V gives CDR1 MNHEY, CDR2 SVGAGI. The CDR3 is 11 amino acids. V dropped 4 bases and J dropped 8 bases, with 8 bases sitting between them. The CDR3 sequence is CASSSERGYTF. CDR3 DNA sequence: TGTGCCAGCAGTTCCGAGCGGGGCTACACCTTC.